Below, one T cell receptor (beta chain) is given with its context. Trimming at V came to 4 bases and at J to 5 bases, leaving 13 bases not matched to a gene. The CDR3 covers 17 residues. Germline CDR1 reads MDHEN; CDR2 reads SYDVKM. The method was immunoSEQ multiplex PCR; TCRdb's version includes in-frame clones alone and lacks a portion of them. Of around 300,000 clones in the sample, about 89% are singletons; the top ten hold roughly 3%. The source of the sample is a study of blood T cell repertoires in COVID-19. Study background: Samples of COVID-19 (acute and convalescent) were obtained from the United States, Italy and Spain. The cDNA or gDNA used as material had been derived from T cells, B-cell-depleted T cells, or PBMCs.

V usage is TRBV28 and J usage is TRBJ2-2; 7 positions match TRBD1. This clonotype was obtained from a woman aged 18-29 years who had recovered from COVID-19. The sequenced material came from PBMCs or T cells enriched from blood (not recorded which). The DNA for the CDR3 is TGTGCCAGCAGTTCCCCACCTGACAGGGTATTGACCGGGGAGCTGTTTTTT. It yields the protein CASSSPPDRVLTGELFF. Together with reference TRBV28 and TRBJ2-2, the CDR3 gives the full variable domain: DVKVTQSSRYLVKRTGEKVFLECVQDMDHENMFWYRQDPGLGLRLIYFSYDVKMKEKGDIPEGYSVSREKKERFSLILESASTNQTSMYLCASSSPPDRVLTGELFFGEGSRLTVL.